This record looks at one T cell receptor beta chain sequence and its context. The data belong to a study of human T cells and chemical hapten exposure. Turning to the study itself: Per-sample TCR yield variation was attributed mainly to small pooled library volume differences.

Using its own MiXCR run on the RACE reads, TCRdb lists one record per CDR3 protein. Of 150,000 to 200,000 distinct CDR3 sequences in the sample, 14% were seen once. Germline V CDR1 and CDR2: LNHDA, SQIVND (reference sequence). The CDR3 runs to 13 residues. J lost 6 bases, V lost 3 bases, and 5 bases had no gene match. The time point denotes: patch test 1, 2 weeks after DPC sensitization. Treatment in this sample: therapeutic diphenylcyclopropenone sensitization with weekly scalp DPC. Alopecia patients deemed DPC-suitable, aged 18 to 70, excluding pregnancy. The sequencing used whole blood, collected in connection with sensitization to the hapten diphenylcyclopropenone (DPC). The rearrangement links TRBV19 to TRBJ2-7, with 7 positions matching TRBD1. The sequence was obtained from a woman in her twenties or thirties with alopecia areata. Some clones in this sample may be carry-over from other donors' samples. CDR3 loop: CASSMNRGGEQYF. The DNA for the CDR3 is TGTGCCAGTAGTATGAACAGGGGTGGCGAGCAGTACTTC.